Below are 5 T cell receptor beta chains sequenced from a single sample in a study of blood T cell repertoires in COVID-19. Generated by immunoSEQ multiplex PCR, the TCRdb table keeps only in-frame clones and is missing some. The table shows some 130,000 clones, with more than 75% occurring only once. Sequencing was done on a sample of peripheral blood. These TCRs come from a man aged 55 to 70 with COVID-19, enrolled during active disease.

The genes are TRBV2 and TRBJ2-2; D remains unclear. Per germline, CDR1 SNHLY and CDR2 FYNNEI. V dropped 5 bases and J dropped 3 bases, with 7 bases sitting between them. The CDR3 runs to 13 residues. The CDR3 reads CASSRSDTGELFF. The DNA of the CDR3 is TGTGCCAGCAGTCGGTCTGACACCGGGGAGCTGTTTTTT. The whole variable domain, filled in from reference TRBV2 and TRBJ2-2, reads EPEVTQTPSHQVTQMGQEVILRCVPISNHLYFYWYRQILGQKVEFLVSFYNNEISEKSEIFDDQFSVERPDGSNFTLKIRSTKLEDSAMYFCASSRSDTGELFFGEGSRLTVL.

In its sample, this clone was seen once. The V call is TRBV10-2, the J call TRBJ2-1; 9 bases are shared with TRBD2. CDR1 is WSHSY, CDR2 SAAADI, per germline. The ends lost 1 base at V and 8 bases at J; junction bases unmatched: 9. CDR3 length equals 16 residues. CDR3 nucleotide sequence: TGCGCCAGCAGTGAGTACACGGGACTAGCACCTTATGAGCAGTTCTTC. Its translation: CASSEYTGLAPYEQFF.

The CDR3 reads CSVGQTKNIQYF. The CDR3 DNA reads TGCAGCGTAGGACAGACCAAAAACATTCAGTACTTC. The chain carries TRBV29-1 and TRBJ2-4; a weak D match, TRBD1 (6 bases). Germline CDR1 and CDR2: SQVTM and ANQGSEA. The CDR3 runs 12 residues. V gave up 6 bases and J gave up 2 bases, with 8 bases separating them.

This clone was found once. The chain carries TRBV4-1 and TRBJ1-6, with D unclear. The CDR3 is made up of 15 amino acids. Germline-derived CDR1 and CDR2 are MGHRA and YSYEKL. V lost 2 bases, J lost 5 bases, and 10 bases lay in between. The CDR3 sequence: CASSQPGLNNSPLHF. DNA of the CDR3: TGCGCCAGCAGCCAACCGGGGTTAAATAATTCACCCCTCCACTTT.

The CDR3 sequence: CASSVRGFNSPLHF. CDR3 sequence (DNA): TGTGCCAGCAGTGTCAGGGGTTTTAATTCACCCCTCCACTTT. The J gene is TRBJ1-6, the V gene TRBV2; D may be TRBD1 (6 bases). The CDR3 covers 14 residues. The V gene lost 4 bases and the J gene lost 6 bases, with 10 bases spanning the gap. Looked up from germline, CDR1 is SNHLY and CDR2 is FYNNEI.